A selection of T cell receptor beta chains follows, all from one sample in a study of shared clonotypes between healthy human individuals. Clones were read by immunoSEQ multiplex PCR, and TCRdb kept only the in-frame ones, dropping some. The repertoire holds over 300,000 clones, with 80% to 90% as singletons. Specimen: memory CD8+ T cells sorted from blood. The receptor source for this set is a man between 18 and 29 years old in good health. The CDR3 runs from the conserved cysteine through the conserved F or W. D genes are given only for firm matches. Rows may omit the clone size; those that give it use once, few, many or a size class.

d_call clone_size j_call v_call cdr3_nt cdr3_aa
NA NA TRBJ2-7 TRBV10-3 TGTGCCATCAGTGAGGCTGGGCGGTCCCAGTCCTACGAGCAGTACTTC CAISEAGRSQSYEQYF
NA NA TRBJ2-7 TRBV27 TGTGCCAGCAGTTTGGTCGACAACTCCTACGAGCAGTACTTC CASSLVDNSYEQYF
NA NA TRBJ1-1 TRBV6-5 TGTGCCAGCAGTCCGGTGGGGGAATCGACTGAAGCTTTCTTT CASSPVGESTEAFF
NA many TRBJ1-5 TRBV5-6 TGTGCCAGCAGCGAAGGGACTGGCAATCAGCCCCAGCATTTT CASSEGTGNQPQHF
NA NA TRBJ1-1 TRBV6-4 TGTGCCAGCAGTGAGACATGGAACACTGAAGCTTTCTTT CASSETWNTEAFF
NA few TRBJ1-1 TRBV4-3 TGCGCCAGCAGCCCATCTGCAGGATCCTTGAACACTGAAGCTTTCTTT CASSPSAGSLNTEAFF
NA many TRBJ2-7 TRBV28 TGTGCCAGCAGTCGCGCCCCTAGCTCTAGCTCCTACGAGCAGTACTTC CASSRAPSSSSYEQYF
NA NA TRBJ2-7 TRBV28 TGTGCCAGCAGTTTGGGTTGGGTAGGACAGACCTACGAGCAGTACTTC CASSLGWVGQTYEQYF
NA NA TRBJ2-1 TRBV11-2 TGTGCCAGCAGCATATCTAATGAGCAGTTCTTC CASSISNEQFF
NA NA TRBJ1-5 TRBV7-6 TGTGCCAGCAGCTTAGATTGGGATCAGCCCCAGCATTTT CASSLDWDQPQHF
NA NA TRBJ2-7 TRBV5-4 TGTGCCAGCAGATACCAAGGGAGCACCTACGAGCAGTACTTC CASRYQGSTYEQYF
NA NA TRBJ1-5 TRBV4-3 TGCGCCAGCAGCCAAGACGATAGTCAGCCCCAGCATTTT CASSQDDSQPQHF
NA few TRBJ2-7 TRBV15 TGTGCCACCAGCAGAGATACAGCGGACGAGCAGTACTTC CATSRDTADEQYF
TRBD2 NA TRBJ2-2 TRBV7-2 TGTGCCAGCAGCTTTAGCGGGATGAACACCGGGGAGCTGTTTTTT CASSFSGMNTGELFF
NA NA TRBJ2-7 TRBV6-1 TGTGCCAGCAAACATCCAGGGGTTCCCTACGAGCAGTACTTC CASKHPGVPYEQYF
NA NA TRBJ1-1 TRBV30 TGTGCCTGGATCAGGCCTAACACTGAAGCTTTCTTT CAWIRPNTEAFF
NA NA TRBJ2-7 TRBV13 TGTGCCAGCAGCTTAGGCGACCTTACCTACGAGCAGTACTTC CASSLGDLTYEQYF
NA NA TRBJ2-5 TRBV4-1 TGCGCCAGCAGCCGAGTGGAAGGGGAAGAGACCCAGTACTTC CASSRVEGEETQYF
TRBD1 NA TRBJ1-1 TRBV6-1 TGTGCCAGCAGTGGCAGGGGGCGGAGGGTTGAAGCTTTCTTT CASSGRGRRVEAFF
NA NA TRBJ2-7 TRBV19 TGTGCCAGTAGCGCCGGGGCAGCCCGTTCCTACGAGCAGTACTTC CASSAGAARSYEQYF
NA NA TRBJ2-5 TRBV6-6 TGTGCCAGCACCTCGGGACTCGAAGAGACCCAGTACTTC CASTSGLEETQYF
NA NA TRBJ2-1 TRBV2 TGTGCCAGCAGTGGCACAGGGACATCCTACAATGAGCAGTTCTTC CASSGTGTSYNEQFF
NA NA TRBJ2-1 TRBV10-1 TGCGCCAGCAGTGAAGCTGGGGGAACTTACAATGAGCAGTTCTTC CASSEAGGTYNEQFF
NA NA TRBJ2-7 TRBV28 TGTGCCAGCAGTTCCCATCCTAGTGACGAGCAGTACTTC CASSSHPSDEQYF
TRBD1 NA TRBJ2-1 TRBV10-2 TGCGCCACCGACAGGGGGGTTAATGAGCAGTTCTTC CATDRGVNEQFF
TRBD2 many TRBJ2-3 TRBV5-1 TGCGCCAGCAGCTTGGAGAGAAGCGGGGGGGGCACAGATACGCAGTATTTT CASSLERSGGGTDTQYF
TRBD1 NA TRBJ1-2 TRBV9 TGTGCCAGCAGCGACGGGACAGGGCTCTATGGCTACACCTTC CASSDGTGLYGYTF
TRBD2 NA TRBJ2-7 TRBV7-6 TGTGCCAGCAGCTCCTTTAACGGGGGGGCTGAGGAGCAGTACTTC CASSSFNGGAEEQYF
TRBD2 NA TRBJ2-7 TRBV5-4 TGTGCCAGCAGCTTGGCCCTAGCGGGAGACGAGCAGTACTTC CASSLALAGDEQYF
TRBD1 few TRBJ1-2 TRBV4-1 TGCGCCAGCAGCCAAGATGGGACAGGGGACTATGGCTACACCTTC CASSQDGTGDYGYTF
NA once TRBJ1-1 TRBV6-1 TGTGCCAGCAGTGACCATGCGGCAAACACTGAAGCTTTCTTT CASSDHAANTEAFF
NA NA TRBJ2-7 TRBV7-9 TGTGCCAGCAGCCCCTCCATAGGGCCCTACGAGCAGTACTTC CASSPSIGPYEQYF
NA NA TRBJ2-1 TRBV2 TGTGCCAGCAGTGAAGACAGGGACAATGAGCAGTTCTTC CASSEDRDNEQFF
NA NA TRBJ2-3 TRBV29-1 TGCAGCGTTAGTCTGGCGGAGAGCACAGATACGCAGTATTTT CSVSLAESTDTQYF
TRBD1 NA TRBJ1-1 TRBV5-1 TGCGCCAGCAGCTTGGTTGGGACAGTGACGAACACTGAAGCTTTCTTT CASSLVGTVTNTEAFF
NA NA TRBJ1-3 TRBV10-1 TGCGCCAGCAGTGAGCTACTCGAGGGGCCTGGAAACACCATATATTTT CASSELLEGPGNTIYF
NA NA TRBJ1-2 TRBV7-9 TGTGCCAGCAGCTTGCTCGCTAGCGGCGAAGGCTACACCTTC CASSLLASGEGYTF
NA NA TRBJ2-1 TRBV9 TGTGCCAGCAGCGCCCCCTTGGACTCCTACAATGAGCAGTTCTTC CASSAPLDSYNEQFF
TRBD2 NA TRBJ2-7 TRBV6-1 TGTGCCAGCAGTGATGAAGGACTAGCGGGATTAATCTCCTACGAGCAGTACTTC CASSDEGLAGLISYEQYF
NA NA TRBJ1-1 TRBV18 TGTGCCAGCTCACCACCGCCTGAAGCTTTCTTT CASSPPPEAFF
NA NA TRBJ1-6 TRBV9 TGTGCCAGCAGCGTAGCCCCGGGGATGGGGGATTCACCCCTCCACTTT CASSVAPGMGDSPLHF
NA NA TRBJ2-3 TRBV15 TGTGCCACCAGCAGAGGATCGGATACGCAGTATTTT CATSRGSDTQYF
NA NA TRBJ2-1 TRBV13 TGTGCCAGCAGCTACGAAGGGGTGAATGAGCAGTTCTTC CASSYEGVNEQFF
NA NA TRBJ2-3 TRBV7-6 TGTGCCAGCAGCTTGGCAGTCACAGATACGCAGTATTTT CASSLAVTDTQYF
TRBD1 NA TRBJ1-1 TRBV9 TGTGCCAGCAGCGATGGGGGACAGTTAAGAACTGAAGCTTTCTTT CASSDGGQLRTEAFF